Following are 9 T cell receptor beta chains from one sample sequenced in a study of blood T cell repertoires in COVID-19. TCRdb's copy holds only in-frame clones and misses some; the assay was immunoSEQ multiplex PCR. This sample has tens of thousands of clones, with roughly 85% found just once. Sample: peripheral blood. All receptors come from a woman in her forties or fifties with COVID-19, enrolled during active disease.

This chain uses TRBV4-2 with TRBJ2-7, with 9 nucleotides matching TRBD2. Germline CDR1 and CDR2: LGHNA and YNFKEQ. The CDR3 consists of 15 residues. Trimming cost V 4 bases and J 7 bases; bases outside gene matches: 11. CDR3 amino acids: CASSPGVAGVGEQYF. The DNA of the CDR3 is TGTGCCAGCAGCCCTGGGGTAGCGGGAGTAGGGGAGCAGTACTTC.

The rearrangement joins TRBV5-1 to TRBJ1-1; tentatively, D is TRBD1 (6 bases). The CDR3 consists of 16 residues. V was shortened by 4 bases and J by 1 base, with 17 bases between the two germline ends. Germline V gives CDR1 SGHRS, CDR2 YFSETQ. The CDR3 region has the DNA TGCGCCAGCAGCCAGGGGTCCGGGTGGGGGAACACTGAAGCTTTCTTT. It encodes CASSQGSGWGNTEAFF.

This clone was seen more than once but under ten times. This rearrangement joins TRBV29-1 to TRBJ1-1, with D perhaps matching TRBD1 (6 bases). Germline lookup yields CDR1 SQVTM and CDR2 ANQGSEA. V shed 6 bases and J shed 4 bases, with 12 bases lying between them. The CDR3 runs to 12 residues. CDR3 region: CSVQTGSTEAFF. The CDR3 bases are TGCAGCGTCCAGACAGGAAGCACTGAAGCTTTCTTT.

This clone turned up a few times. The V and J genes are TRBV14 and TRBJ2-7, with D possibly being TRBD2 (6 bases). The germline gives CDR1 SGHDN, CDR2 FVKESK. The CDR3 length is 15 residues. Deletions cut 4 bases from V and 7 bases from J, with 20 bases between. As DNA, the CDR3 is TGTGCCAGCAGCCTCAATGCGGCGGGGCCCCTGGAGCAGTACTTC. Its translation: CASSLNAAGPLEQYF.

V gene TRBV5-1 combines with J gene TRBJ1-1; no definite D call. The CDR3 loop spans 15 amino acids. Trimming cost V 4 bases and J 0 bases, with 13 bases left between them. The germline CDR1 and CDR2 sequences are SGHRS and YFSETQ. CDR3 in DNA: TGCGCCAGCAGCGATTACAGCAGTATGAACACTGAAGCTTTCTTT. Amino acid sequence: CASSDYSSMNTEAFF.

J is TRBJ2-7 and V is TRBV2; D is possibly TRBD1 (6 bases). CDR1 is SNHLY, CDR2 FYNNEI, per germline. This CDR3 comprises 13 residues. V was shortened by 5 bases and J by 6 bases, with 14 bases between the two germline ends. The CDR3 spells CASSRTTGGEQYF. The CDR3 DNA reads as TGTGCCAGCAGTCGCACGACAGGAGGCGAGCAGTACTTC. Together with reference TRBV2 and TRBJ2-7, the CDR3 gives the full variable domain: EPEVTQTPSHQVTQMGQEVILRCVPISNHLYFYWYRQILGQKVEFLVSFYNNEISEKSEIFDDQFSVERPDGSNFTLKIRSTKLEDSAMYFCASSRTTGGEQYFGPGTRLTVT.

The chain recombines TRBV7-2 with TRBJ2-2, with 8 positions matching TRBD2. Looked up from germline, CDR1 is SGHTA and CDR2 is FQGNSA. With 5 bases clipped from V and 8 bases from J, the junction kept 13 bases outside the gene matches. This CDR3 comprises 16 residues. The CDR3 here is CASSPAIGGDTGELFF. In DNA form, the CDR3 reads TGTGCCAGCAGCCCGGCGATCGGGGGGGATACGGGGGAGCTGTTTTTT.

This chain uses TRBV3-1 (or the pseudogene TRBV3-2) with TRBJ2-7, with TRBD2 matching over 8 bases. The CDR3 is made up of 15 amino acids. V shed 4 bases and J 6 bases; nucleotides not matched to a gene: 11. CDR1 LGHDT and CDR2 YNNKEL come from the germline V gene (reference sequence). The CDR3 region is CASSPHPGGRPEQYF. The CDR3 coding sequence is TGTGCCAGCAGCCCCCACCCAGGCGGGAGGCCCGAGCAGTACTTC.

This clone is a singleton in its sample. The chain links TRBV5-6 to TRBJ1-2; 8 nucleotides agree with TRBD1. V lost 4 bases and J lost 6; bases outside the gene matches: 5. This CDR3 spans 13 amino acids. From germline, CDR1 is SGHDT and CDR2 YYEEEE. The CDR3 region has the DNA TGTGCCAGCAGCCCCGACAGGGGTCATGGCTACACCTTC. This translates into CASSPDRGHGYTF.